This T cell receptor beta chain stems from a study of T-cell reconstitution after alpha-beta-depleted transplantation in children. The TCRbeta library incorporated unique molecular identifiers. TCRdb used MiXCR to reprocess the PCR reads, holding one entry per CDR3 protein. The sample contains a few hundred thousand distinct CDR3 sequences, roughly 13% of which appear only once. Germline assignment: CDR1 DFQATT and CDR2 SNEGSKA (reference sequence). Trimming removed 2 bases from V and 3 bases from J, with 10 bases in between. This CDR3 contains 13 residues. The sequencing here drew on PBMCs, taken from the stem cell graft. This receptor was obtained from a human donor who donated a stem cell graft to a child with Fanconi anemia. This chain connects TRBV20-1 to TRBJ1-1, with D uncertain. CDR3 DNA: TGCAGTGCTAGAACGGGGAGAGACACTGAAGCTTTCTTT. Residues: CSARTGRDTEAFF.